These 4 T cell receptor beta chains were sequenced from one sample in a study of T cells after yellow fever vaccination. TCRdb itself ran the 5' RACE reads through MiXCR, one entry per CDR3 protein. The sample has under 250,000 distinct CDR3 sequences; roughly 7.2% are singletons. Sequenced here: CD4+ T cells sorted from PBMCs, sampled 15 days after the yellow fever booster vaccination. The receptors were gathered from a man aged 25-45 years who received the YFV17D yellow fever vaccine.

V gene TRBV7-2 combines with J gene TRBJ2-3; 7 bases align to TRBD1. Germline V gene lookup returns CDR1 SGHTA and CDR2 FQGNSA. The CDR3 consists of 13 residues. The J segment lost 5 bases and the V segment lost 6 bases, leaving 5 bases of the junction unmatched. CDR3 loop: CASSFRTGDTQYF. Here the CDR3 DNA reads TGTGCCAGCAGTTTTAGGACAGGAGATACGCAGTATTTT.

This sequence joins TRBV9 and TRBJ2-2; D gene unclear. The CDR3 contains 18 residues. Per germline, CDR1 SGDLS and CDR2 YYNGEE. Deletions cut 1 base from V and 2 bases from J, with 18 bases between. CDR3 nucleotides: TGTGCCAGCAGCGTAATTAGCTATACCGGAAACAACACCGGGGAGCTGTTTTTT. As protein: CASSVISYTGNNTGELFF.

The chain uses TRBV24-1 and TRBJ1-5; 9 bases are a match to TRBD1. CDR3 length: 16 residues. Losses at the gene ends were 5 bases for V and 4 bases for J; bases not matched to a gene: 8. Germline V gene lookup returns CDR1 KGHDR and CDR2 SFDVKD. The CDR3 here is CATSAGTGLRNQPQHF. The DNA of the CDR3 is TGTGCCACCAGTGCCGGGACAGGGTTGAGGAATCAGCCCCAGCATTTT.

This clonotype occurred many times. The chain joins TRBV7-9 to TRBJ2-7; D gene uncertain. Germline CDR1 reads SEHNR; CDR2 reads FQNEAQ (reference sequence). This CDR3 spans 10 amino acids. CDR3 residues: CATGVGEQYF. In DNA, the CDR3 is TGTGCGACGGGTGTGGGAGAGCAGTACTTC.